A selection of T cell receptor beta chains follows, all from one sample in a study of blood T cell repertoires in COVID-19. Profiling relied on immunoSEQ multiplex PCR, and the TCRdb table lists in-frame clones only, not all of them. Here the sample spans fewer than 300,000 clones, around 82% being singletons. Source material: peripheral blood. Every receptor here comes from a woman in her late teens or twenties with acute or convalescent COVID-19. Each CDR3 is given with its conserved first and last residue. D genes are given only for firm matches. Rows may omit the clone size; those that give it use once, few, many or a size class.

TRBV9,TRBD2,TRBJ2-3,NA,TGTGCCAGCAGCGTCACCCGACTAGCGGGAATAGATACGCAGTATTTT,CASSVTRLAGIDTQYF
TRBV18,TRBD1,TRBJ2-4,NA,TGTGCCAGCTCACGGGAGACAGGGCCCAAAAACATTCAGTACTTC,CASSRETGPKNIQYF
TRBV4-3,NA,TRBJ2-1,NA,TGCGCCAGCAGCCAAGGAAGACTTAGCGGAGGATACAATGAGCAGTTCTTC,CASSQGRLSGGYNEQFF
TRBV15,NA,TRBJ1-5,NA,TGTGCCACTTCTAACGGGGGTTTCCAGCCCCAGCATTTT,CATSNGGFQPQHF
TRBV28,TRBD1,TRBJ2-7,NA,TGTGCCAGCAGCTCTCCGGGACAGGGCCAATGGGAGCAGTACTTC,CASSSPGQGQWEQYF
TRBV27,TRBD1,TRBJ1-4,NA,TGTGCCAGCAGTTTATCGACAGGGTTTGTAGAAAAACTGTTTTTT,CASSLSTGFVEKLFF
TRBV10-3,NA,TRBJ1-1,NA,TGTGCCATCTTGGGCAGGGTGGGCACTGAAGCTTTCTTT,CAILGRVGTEAFF
TRBV14,NA,TRBJ2-3,NA,TGTGCCAGCAGCCCCCTAGGGGCAGACACAAGCACAGATACGCAGTATTTT,CASSPLGADTSTDTQYF
TRBV28,TRBD2,TRBJ2-1,NA,TGTGCCAGTAGACTAGCGGGAGGCCCACAGTTCTTC,CASRLAGGPQFF
TRBV5-1,TRBD1,TRBJ1-1,NA,TGCGCCAGCAGCTTGGCAGGGGGCATAACTGAAGCTTTCTTT,CASSLAGGITEAFF
TRBV5-1,NA,TRBJ2-7,NA,TGCGCCAGCAGCACAGAACAGGTGGACGAGCAGTACTTC,CASSTEQVDEQYF
TRBV9,NA,TRBJ1-1,NA,TGTGCCAGCAGCAATCGGAACACTGAAGCTTTCTTT,CASSNRNTEAFF
TRBV2,TRBD2,TRBJ2-1,once,TGTGCCAGCAGTTCCCTGACTAGCGGGAGGCTGTATGAGCAGTTCTTC,CASSSLTSGRLYEQFF
TRBV9,NA,TRBJ1-3,NA,TGTGCCAGCAGCGTACAGGGTGATTCTGGAAACACCATATATTTT,CASSVQGDSGNTIYF
TRBV7-8,TRBD2,TRBJ2-1,NA,TGTGCCAGCAGCCGAATCCGCGGTCCTAGCGGGAGGGTGTACAATGAGCAGTTCTTC,CASSRIRGPSGRVYNEQFF
TRBV6-6,TRBD1,TRBJ2-7,NA,TGTGCCAGCAGTTACTCGCAGTCTAGGACAGGGCCAAGCACATCATTC,CASSYSQSRTGPSTSF
TRBV28,NA,TRBJ1-5,NA,TGTGCCAGCACCCCCCTCATCGGGGGGGTCAATCAGCCCCAGCATTTT,CASTPLIGGVNQPQHF
TRBV29-1,NA,TRBJ2-3,once,TGCAGCGCCTTCCGGGTCACAGATACGCAGTATTTT,CSAFRVTDTQYF
TRBV19,NA,TRBJ2-7,NA,TGTGCCAGTAGTTGGGGGAGGTACTACGAGCAGTACTTC,CASSWGRYYEQYF
TRBV10-3,TRBD1,TRBJ1-4,NA,TGTGCCATCAGCCCCGGGACAGGGGGCAAGAATGCTAATGAAAAACTGTTTTTT,CAISPGTGGKNANEKLFF
TRBV19,NA,TRBJ1-2,NA,TGTGCCAGTAGTATATCGGCAGACAGCTATGGCTACACCTTC,CASSISADSYGYTF
TRBV14,NA,TRBJ1-2,NA,TGTGCCAGCAGCCAAACAGACCCTCGTACTAACTATGGCTACACCTTC,CASSQTDPRTNYGYTF
TRBV6-2/TRBV6-3,TRBD2,TRBJ2-7,NA,TGTGCCAGCAGTTTCGCGACTAGCGGGGGAAAGTACGAGCAGTACTTC,CASSFATSGGKYEQYF
TRBV14,TRBD2,TRBJ2-7,once,TGTGCCAGCAGCCTGATGTACACTAGCGGGACCTACGAGCAGTACTTC,CASSLMYTSGTYEQYF
TRBV18,TRBD2,TRBJ2-7,NA,TGTGCCAGCTCACCACCGGTGGGACTAGCGGGAGGGAGCTCCTACGAGCAGTACTTC,CASSPPVGLAGGSSYEQYF
TRBV11-2,NA,TRBJ2-3,NA,TGTGCCAGCAGCCGACAGAGCACAGATACGCAGTATTTT,CASSRQSTDTQYF
TRBV19,NA,TRBJ2-6,NA,TGTGCCAGCTCCCCCGTCTCTGGGGCCAACGTCCTGACTTTC,CASSPVSGANVLTF
TRBV28,NA,TRBJ2-7,NA,TGTGCCAGCAGATCCGCCGGGACAAAATCCCACGAGCAGTACTTC,CASRSAGTKSHEQYF
TRBV19,NA,TRBJ2-6,NA,TGTGCCAGTTCCGCTGGGGCCAACGTCCTGACTTTC,CASSAGANVLTF
TRBV5-8,TRBD1,TRBJ2-7,NA,TGTGCCAGCAGCTTGCCCCGGGACAGATGGCCCGACGAGCAGTACTTC,CASSLPRDRWPDEQYF
TRBV6-2/TRBV6-3,NA,TRBJ1-1,NA,TGTGCCAGCAGTTACGAGGGGGTGAACACTGAAGCTTTCTTT,CASSYEGVNTEAFF
TRBV4-1,TRBD2,TRBJ2-3,NA,TGCGCCAGCAGCCAACTCGGGACTAGCGGGAGTGTAGATACGCAGTATTTT,CASSQLGTSGSVDTQYF
TRBV19,TRBD2,TRBJ2-1,NA,TGTGCCAGTGGGACTAGCGGGCGAAAAAATGAGCAGTTCTTC,CASGTSGRKNEQFF
TRBV30,TRBD1,TRBJ1-6,NA,TGTGCCTGGAGGGAAACAGGGGATTCACCCCTCCACTTT,CAWRETGDSPLHF
TRBV20-1,TRBD2,TRBJ2-3,once,TGCAGTGCAAGTACTAGCGGACGCACAGATACGCAGTATTTT,CSASTSGRTDTQYF
TRBV7-2,TRBD2,TRBJ2-7,NA,TGTGCCAGCAGCCCAACTAGCGGTGTTTACGAGCAGTACTTC,CASSPTSGVYEQYF
TRBV10-3,NA,TRBJ2-7,NA,TGTGCCATCAGCCAACCTGACAGGTTAGCCTACGAGCAGTACTTC,CAISQPDRLAYEQYF
TRBV12-3/TRBV12-4,NA,TRBJ1-5,NA,TGTGCCAGCAGTGCGCAGGGAAATCAGCCCCAGCATTTT,CASSAQGNQPQHF